What follows are 16 T cell receptor beta chains derived from one specimen sequenced in a study of T cells after yellow fever vaccination. TCRdb re-analysed the 5' RACE reads in MiXCR, keeping a single row per CDR3 protein. This sample has 450,000 to 650,000 distinct CDR3 sequences, with roughly 14% found just once. The starting material was PBMCs, obtained on the day of the yellow fever booster vaccination. These receptors were obtained from a man aged 25-45 years who received the YFV17D yellow fever vaccine.

The chain has TRBV7-2 and TRBJ2-2, with D tentatively TRBD1 (6 bases). The germline CDR1 and CDR2 sequences are SGHTA and FQGNSA. The CDR3 contains 16 residues. Trimming left V 6 bases short and J 4 bases short, with 18 bases between. The CDR3 DNA sequence: TGTGCCAGCAGTCGAGGGGGATCCGTGGGCACCGGGGAGCTGTTTTTT. Its translation: CASSRGGSVGTGELFF.

This clonotype showed up just a few times. CDR3 region: CASSLAGATTYEQYF. The CDR3 DNA is TGCGCCAGCAGCTTGGCGGGAGCGACCACCTACGAGCAGTACTTC. The rearrangement uses TRBV5-1 and TRBJ2-7; D perhaps matches TRBD2 (6 bases). Germline CDR1 SGHRS, CDR2 YFSETQ. V was cut by 0 bases and J by 2 bases, with 12 bases left in between. The CDR3 is 15 residues long.

This clonotype was counted ten times or more. The chain recombines TRBV10-2 with TRBJ2-2; TRBD1 agrees at 8 bases. J lost 5 bases, V lost 4 bases, and 0 bases had no gene match. This CDR3 is 13 amino acids long. The germline V gene encodes CDR1 WSHSY and CDR2 SAAADI. Here the CDR3 reads CASSGTGTGELFF. The CDR3 coding sequence is TGCGCCAGCAGTGGGACAGGGACCGGGGAGCTGTTTTTT.

This clonotype was seen only a few times. The chain has TRBV5-1 and TRBJ2-3, with TRBD2 matching over 10 bases. The CDR3 consists of 15 residues. J gave up 4 bases and V 7 bases, and 9 bases lay outside the gene matches. Germline V lookup: CDR1 SGHRS, CDR2 YFSETQ. The CDR3 coding sequence is TGCGCCAGCCTCCCTGCTAGCGGGAGTGCAGATACGCAGTATTTT. This encodes CASLPASGSADTQYF.

The sample holds a few counts of this clonotype. The rearrangement uses TRBV5-1 and TRBJ2-1; TRBD2 matches at 7 bases. V shed 3 bases, J shed 9 bases, and the junction held 12 bases outside the gene matches. CDR3 size: 15 residues. Looked up from germline, CDR1 is SGHRS and CDR2 is YFSETQ. CDR3 residues: CASSSTGAWGGEQFF. For the CDR3, the DNA is TGCGCCAGCAGCTCCACGGGAGCATGGGGGGGTGAGCAGTTCTTC.

This clonotype has only a few counts. The chain is built from TRBV6-1 and TRBJ2-3, with D hard to call. Germline V gives CDR1 MNHNS, CDR2 SASEGT. Trimming cost V 9 bases and J 2 bases, with 12 bases left between them. The CDR3 has 13 residues. In nucleotides, the CDR3 is TGTGCCAGTACCGACACGACCACAGATACGCAGTATTTT. Translation gives CASTDTTTDTQYF.

Only a few counts were recorded for this clonotype. This rearrangement joins TRBV7-8 to TRBJ1-5; TRBD1 might be the D (5 bases). This CDR3 is 15 amino acids long. Germline assignment: CDR1 SGHVS and CDR2 FQNEAQ. V dropped 0 bases and J dropped 6 bases, with 12 bases sitting between them. CDR3 region: CASSLAQGWGQPQHF. CDR3 bases: TGTGCCAGCAGCTTAGCCCAGGGCTGGGGTCAGCCCCAGCATTTT.

This clonotype turned up a few times. The genes are TRBV5-1 and TRBJ2-6; D is unclear. Trimming removed 6 bases at V and 2 bases at J, with 12 bases between. The CDR3 sequence is 15 residues long. CDR1 and CDR2 (germline): SGHRS, YFSETQ. The CDR3: CASTDERAGANVLTF. Written as DNA, the CDR3 is TGCGCCAGCACCGATGAACGGGCTGGGGCCAACGTCCTGACTTTC.

The chain links TRBV29-1 to TRBJ1-1; maybe TRBD1 (6 bases). V was pared by 6 bases and J by 11 bases, with 22 bases between. This CDR3 region has 13 residues. Germline loops: CDR1 SQVTM, CDR2 ANQGSEA. Here the CDR3 DNA reads TGCAGCGTCGTTATTATTATGGGGACACAGGCTTTCTTT. Encoded protein: CSVVIIMGTQAFF.

The rearrangement links TRBV7-9 to TRBJ2-3; D not certain. There are 16 residues in the CDR3. Germline CDR1 is SEHNR and CDR2 is FQNEAQ (reference sequence). The V end lost 1 base, the J end lost 2 bases, and 13 bases lay between the germline ends. The CDR3 here is CASSLGMGGNTDTQYF. The CDR3 DNA reads as TGTGCCAGCAGCTTAGGTATGGGCGGCAACACAGATACGCAGTATTTT.

This clonotype was found a few times. V usage is TRBV6-5 and J usage is TRBJ2-5; D is undetermined. Germline V gives CDR1 MNHEY, CDR2 SVGAGI. Trimming stripped 2 bases from V and 3 bases from J, with 10 bases between. CDR3 length: 14 amino acids. The CDR3 reads CASSYTDGKETQYF. The CDR3 nucleotides are TGTGCCAGCAGTTACACCGACGGAAAAGAGACCCAGTACTTC.

V usage is TRBV25-1 and J usage is TRBJ2-1, with TRBD2 identical over 15 bases. The CDR3 has 15 residues. The ends lost 4 bases at V and 8 bases at J; junction bases unmatched: 3. Per the germline V gene, CDR1 is MGHDK and CDR2 is SYGVNS. CDR3 sequence: CASSGTSGRVYEQFF. CDR3 sequence (DNA): TGTGCCAGCAGTGGGACTAGCGGGAGGGTTTATGAGCAGTTCTTC.

This clonotype has a handful of counts. CDR3 amino acids: CASQGNQGNQPQHF. The CDR3, as DNA: TGTGCCAGCCAGGGGAACCAGGGGAATCAGCCCCAGCATTTT. V and J are TRBV7-9 and TRBJ1-5; TRBD1 is a possible D gene (6 bases). V was cut by 8 bases and J by 4 bases, with 15 bases left in between. The CDR3 totals 14 residues. The germline V gene encodes CDR1 SEHNR and CDR2 FQNEAQ (reference sequence).

CDR3 sequence: CASSSRGSDNEQFF. The CDR3 DNA sequence: TGTGCCAGCAGCTCCAGGGGAAGCGACAATGAGCAGTTCTTC. The V and J genes are TRBV7-7 and TRBJ2-1; maybe TRBD1 (6 bases). Between the trimmed V and J ends, which lost 4 bases and 5 bases, there was a span of 12 bases. The CDR3 covers 14 residues. The germline V gene has CDR1 SSHAT and CDR2 FNYEAQ (reference sequence).

The table lists this clonotype with many counts. The chain employs TRBV4-3 and TRBJ2-7; D call uncertain. The CDR3 is made up of 13 amino acids. V lost 3 bases, J lost 6 bases, and 12 bases lay in between. Looked up from germline, CDR1 is LGHNA and CDR2 is YSLEER. The chain's CDR3 is CASSQVVVSEQYF. DNA of the CDR3: TGCGCCAGCAGCCAGGTAGTTGTAAGCGAGCAGTACTTC.

This clonotype turned up a few times. The chain employs TRBV11-2 and TRBJ1-2; TRBD1 agrees at 7 bases. The CDR3 is made up of 16 amino acids. J was trimmed by 1 base and V by 5 bases; bases with no gene match: 10. The germline gives CDR1 SGHAT, CDR2 FQNNGV. CDR3 nucleotides: TGTGCCAGCAGCGTTACCGGGACAGTCAGTAACTATGGCTACACCTTC. This encodes CASSVTGTVSNYGYTF.